What follows are 32 T cell receptor beta chains derived from one specimen sequenced in a study of T-cell reconstitution after alpha-beta-depleted transplantation in children. The authors prepared the TCRbeta library with unique molecular identifiers. TCRdb itself ran the PCR reads through MiXCR, one entry per CDR3 protein. The table shows hundreds of thousands of distinct CDR3 sequences, with around 9.2% occurring only once. The source was PBMCs, mostly from graft donor cells, collected 360 days after TCRalphabeta/CD19-depleted stem cell transplant. Source of these receptors: a male patient between 2 and 15 years old who had a stem cell transplant for acute myeloid leukemia, so the T cells may come from the graft donor.

This clonotype has just a few counts. The chain joins TRBV15 to TRBJ2-7; perhaps D is TRBD1 or TRBD2 (5 bases each). Trimming took off 9 bases at V and 0 bases at J, with 15 bases between the two ends. The CDR3 runs to 14 residues. Per the germline V gene, CDR1 is LNHNV and CDR2 is YYDKDF (reference sequence). In DNA form, the CDR3 reads TGTGCCACTTACCCTCCAGGGAGCTCCTACGAGCAGTACTTC. Translating gives CATYPPGSSYEQYF.

The V and J genes are TRBV4-2 and TRBJ1-2, with no clear D. The V end lost 0 bases, the J end lost 4 bases, and 12 bases lay between the germline ends. Germline values: CDR1 LGHNA, CDR2 YNFKEQ. The CDR3 totals 15 residues. CDR3 sequence (DNA): TGTGCCAGCAGCCAAGATCCCGACATCGGCTATGGCTACACCTTC. This gives the protein CASSQDPDIGYGYTF.

V gene TRBV9 combines with J gene TRBJ1-5, with TRBD1 identical over 7 bases. Unmatched junction bases numbered 6, after V lost 3 bases and J lost 3 bases. This CDR3 contains 15 residues. Germline V gene data show CDR1 as SGDLS and CDR2 as YYNGEE. CDR3 amino acids: CASSAEGQPNQPQHF. Here the CDR3 DNA reads TGTGCCAGCAGCGCCGAGGGACAGCCCAATCAGCCCCAGCATTTT.

This clonotype has just a few counts. The chain links TRBV7-9 to TRBJ1-6; 8 bases fit TRBD1. CDR1 and CDR2 from the germline V gene are SEHNR and FQNEAQ (reference sequence). This CDR3 has 13 residues. After removal of 5 bases from V and 8 bases from J, the junction contained 2 bases not matched to a gene. CDR3 sequence: CASSGQGDSPLHF. DNA for the CDR3: TGTGCCAGCAGCGGACAGGGAGATTCACCCCTCCACTTT. Full variable domain (remainder filled in from reference TRBV7-9 and TRBJ1-6): DTGVSQNPRHKITKRGQNVTFRCDPISEHNRLYWYRQTLGQGPEFLTYFQNEAQLEKSRLLSDRFSAERPKGSFSTLEIQRTEQGDSAMYLCASSGQGDSPLHFGNGTRLTVT.

This clonotype came up many times. V gene TRBV29-1 combines with J gene TRBJ2-3; TRBD2 matches 8 bases. CDR1 is SQVTM, CDR2 ANQGSEA, per germline. The CDR3 has 13 amino acids. Written as DNA, the CDR3 is TGCAGTGCCGGGACTAGGCTCACAGATACGCAGTATTTT. This encodes CSAGTRLTDTQYF.

The sample holds a few counts of this clonotype. J is TRBJ2-4 and V is TRBV5-6, with a possible D match to TRBD2 (5 bases). CDR3 length: 14 amino acids. Between the trimmed V and J ends, which lost 2 bases and 3 bases, there was a span of 9 bases. Germline-derived CDR1 and CDR2 are SGHDT and YYEEEE. The CDR3 DNA reads as TGTGCCAGCAGCTTACTAGAACTCAAAAACATTCAGTACTTC. Translation: CASSLLELKNIQYF. Using reference TRBV5-6 and TRBJ2-4 for the parts outside the CDR3, the full variable domain is DAGVTQSPTHLIKTRGQQVTLRCSPKSGHDTVSWYQQALGQGPQFIFQYYEEEERQRGNFPDRFSGHQFPNYSSELNVNALLLGDSALYLCASSLLELKNIQYFGAGTRLSVL.

This clonotype was observed a handful of times. The chain recombines TRBV3-1 with TRBJ2-1; TRBD1 agrees at 7 bases. This CDR3 is 14 amino acids long. V lost 9 bases, J lost 3 bases, and 8 bases stayed unmatched. The germline V gene has CDR1 LGHDT and CDR2 YNNKEL (reference sequence). The CDR3, as DNA: TGTGCCAGTACCCGGGACAGTGACTACAATGAGCAGTTCTTC. Translating it yields CASTRDSDYNEQFF.

The chain carries TRBV7-2 and TRBJ1-1, with D unresolved. Germline V lookup: CDR1 SGHTA, CDR2 FQGNSA. V lost 1 base and J lost 3, with 9 bases in between. This CDR3 spans 14 amino acids. CDR3 loop: CASSLVGPYTEAFF. In nucleotides, the CDR3 is TGTGCCAGCAGCTTAGTCGGGCCCTACACTGAAGCTTTCTTT.

This clonotype was detected a few times. The chain combines TRBV4-1 with TRBJ2-1; the match to TRBD2 covers 16 bases. The trim removed 4 bases at V and 6 bases at J, leaving 9 bases unmatched. Germline V gene data show CDR1 as MGHRA and CDR2 as YSYEKL. This CDR3 has 18 amino acids. In DNA, the CDR3 is TGCGCCAGCAGCCCCGGGGGACTAGCGGGGGGGCCGGGCAATGAGCAGTTCTTC. It is translated as CASSPGGLAGGPGNEQFF.

The CDR3 here is CASSLVPGLVQETQYF. For the CDR3, the DNA is TGTGCCAGCAGCTTAGTGCCTGGACTAGTCCAAGAGACCCAGTACTTC. The chain uses TRBV7-2 and TRBJ2-5, with 7 bases identical to TRBD2. The germline CDR1 and CDR2 sequences are SGHTA and FQGNSA. The CDR3 is 16 residues long. V lost 1 base to trimming and J lost 1 base; unmatched junction nucleotides: 6.

V and J are TRBV10-3 and TRBJ2-3; no reliable D call. This CDR3 comprises 14 residues. Germline CDR1 is ENHRY and CDR2 is SYGVKD. V was trimmed by 10 bases and J by 0 bases, leaving 14 bases between them. CDR3 protein: CATLREASTDTQYF. CDR3 DNA sequence: TGTGCCACTCTTAGAGAAGCTAGCACAGATACGCAGTATTTT.

The V gene is TRBV20-1, the J gene TRBJ1-1; D gene ambiguous. The CDR3 runs 12 residues. The V end was cut by 5 bases, the J end by 0 bases, with 7 bases between. CDR1 is DFQATT and CDR2 is SNEGSKA in the germline V gene (reference sequence). CDR3: CSAPGMNTEAFF. DNA for the CDR3: TGCAGTGCTCCGGGGATGAACACTGAAGCTTTCTTT.

This CDR3 is CSVGQGGSNQPQHF. For the CDR3, the DNA is TGCAGCGTTGGACAGGGCGGGAGCAATCAGCCCCAGCATTTT. The chain combines TRBV29-1 with TRBJ1-5, with TRBD1 matching over 7 bases. The V segment lost 4 bases and the J segment 1 base; nucleotides outside the gene matches: 4. Germline CDR1 is SQVTM and CDR2 is ANQGSEA. There are 14 residues in the CDR3.

This clonotype was observed a few times. The chain combines TRBV4-1 with TRBJ1-5; no reliable D call. Trimming took off 1 base at V and 0 bases at J, with 7 bases between the two ends. Germline V CDR1 and CDR2: MGHRA, YSYEKL. There are 15 residues in the CDR3. DNA of the CDR3: TGCGCCAGCAGCCAAGCGCCCCATAGCAATCAGCCCCAGCATTTT. This translates into CASSQAPHSNQPQHF.

A single count supports this clonotype. The V call is TRBV2, the J call TRBJ2-2, with TRBD1 as a possible D gene (5 bases). The CDR3 is 18 residues long. Germline V lookup: CDR1 SNHLY, CDR2 FYNNEI. In DNA, the CDR3 is TGTACCTTCTGTTTTAGGGGTTCTAGGTGGTCGAACACCGGGGAGCTGTTTTTT. This gives the protein CTFCFRGSRWSNTGELFF.

This clonotype was seen at least ten times. The rearrangement uses TRBV5-5 and TRBJ1-1, with a possible D match to TRBD1 (6 bases). Trimming took off 4 bases at V and 7 bases at J, with 11 bases between the two ends. Germline CDR1 SGHKS, CDR2 YYEKEE (reference sequence). The length of the CDR3 is 12 residues. CDR3 bases: TGTGCCAGCAGCCCCCAGGGGCTTGAAGCTTTCTTT. Translation gives CASSPQGLEAFF.

In this sample, this clonotype turned up many times. The V gene is TRBV12-3 or TRBV12-4, the J gene TRBJ2-4; the D call may be TRBD1 or TRBD2 (6 bases each). Deletions cut 0 bases from V and 2 bases from J, with 23 bases between. The CDR3 has 20 amino acids. DNA for the CDR3: TGTGCCAGCAGTTTAGCGCTGGGAATACTGGAGGGGGGACCCAAAAACATTCAGTACTTC. Amino acids: CASSLALGILEGGPKNIQYF.

This clonotype occurred many times. The chain uses TRBV18 and TRBJ2-7; tentatively, D is TRBD2 (6 bases). This CDR3 is 14 amino acids long. Trimming left V 3 bases short and J 2 bases short, with 11 bases between. Germline-derived CDR1 and CDR2 are KGHSH and LQKENI. The CDR3 reads CASSPSGSTYEQYF. CDR3 sequence (DNA): TGTGCCAGCTCACCTAGCGGCTCCACCTACGAGCAGTACTTC. Full variable domain (rest looked up from reference TRBV18 and TRBJ2-7): NAGVMQNPRHLVRRRGQEARLRCSPMKGHSHVYWYRQLPEEGLKFMVYLQKENIIDESGMPKERFSAEFPKEGPSILRIQQVVRGDSAAYFCASSPSGSTYEQYFGPGTRLTVT.

This clonotype was recorded many times. The chain uses TRBV29-1 and TRBJ2-7, with TRBD1 as a possible D gene (5 bases). Germline values: CDR1 SQVTM, CDR2 ANQGSEA. Trimming cost V 4 bases and J 3 bases, with 7 bases left between them. The CDR3 has 11 amino acids. The CDR3 spells CSVAQGYEQYF. CDR3 DNA: TGCAGCGTTGCCCAGGGCTACGAGCAGTACTTC.

This clonotype was found a few times. The chain joins TRBV9 to TRBJ2-2; weak D call: TRBD2 (5 bases). The CDR3 runs to 14 residues. The V gene lost 0 bases and the J gene lost 4 bases, with 7 bases spanning the gap. The germline V gene has CDR1 SGDLS and CDR2 YYNGEE. Written as DNA, the CDR3 is TGTGCCAGCAGCGTAGGAGGGATCACCGGGGAGCTGTTTTTT. Its translation is CASSVGGITGELFF.

This clonotype has a handful of counts. This chain uses TRBV7-3 with TRBJ2-3; 13 bases are shared with TRBD2. V shed 6 bases and J 2 bases; nucleotides not matched to a gene: 8. Germline assignment: CDR1 SGHTA and CDR2 FQGTGA. The length of the CDR3 is 17 residues. The CDR3 reads CASRGLAGELVTDTQYF. CDR3 in DNA: TGTGCCAGCAGAGGACTAGCGGGAGAACTGGTCACAGATACGCAGTATTTT.

V usage is TRBV5-1 and J usage is TRBJ2-2, with unresolved D. Germline V gene lookup returns CDR1 SGHRS and CDR2 YFSETQ. This CDR3 is built from 14 residues. The V and J ends lost 3 bases and 5 bases respectively, with 11 bases between them. DNA of the CDR3: TGCGCCAGCAGCTCCTATGGCCCTACCGGGGAGCTGTTTTTT. Amino acids: CASSSYGPTGELFF. Full variable domain (outside the CDR3, taken from reference TRBV5-1 and TRBJ2-2): KAGVTQTPRYLIKTRGQQVTLSCSPISGHRSVSWYQQTPGQGLQFLFEYFSETQRNKGNFPGRFSGRQFSNSRSEMNVSTLELGDSALYLCASSSYGPTGELFFGEGSRLTVL.

This clonotype was picked up a small number of times. This chain links TRBV20-1 with TRBJ1-3; D call uncertain. V was clipped by 5 bases and J by 0 bases, with 20 bases between them. The CDR3 length is 17 residues. Looked up from germline, CDR1 is DFQATT and CDR2 is SNEGSKA (reference sequence). The CDR3 nucleotides are TGCAGTGCTTGGCCAATGCAGCAAGGCCCCTCTGGAAACACCATATATTTT. This translates into CSAWPMQQGPSGNTIYF.

This clonotype was seen more than once but under ten times. The chain combines TRBV5-1 with TRBJ2-3, with TRBD2 as a possible D gene (5 bases). Trimming stripped 5 bases from V and 2 bases from J, with 12 bases between. This CDR3 is 14 amino acids long. CDR1 is SGHRS and CDR2 is YFSETQ in the germline V gene. CDR3 DNA sequence: TGCGCCAGCAGGAAACTAGACCTCACAGATACGCAGTATTTT. It codes for CASRKLDLTDTQYF.

At least ten counts were recorded for this clonotype. This chain connects TRBV4-2 to TRBJ2-5, with D unclear. Germline-derived CDR1 and CDR2 are LGHNA and YNFKEQ. The CDR3 contains 15 residues. V shed 3 bases and J shed 1 base, with 12 bases lying between them. The CDR3 DNA reads as TGTGCCAGCAGCCATTTTGTATCCCCCCAAGAGACCCAGTACTTC. This encodes CASSHFVSPQETQYF.

The chain joins TRBV7-2 to TRBJ2-7; D not resolved. The germline gives CDR1 SGHTA, CDR2 FQGNSA. The CDR3 sequence is 13 residues long. V gave up 3 bases and J gave up 3 bases, with 9 bases separating them. CDR3 residues: CASSFRALYEQYF. As DNA, the CDR3 is TGTGCCAGCAGCTTCCGGGCCCTCTACGAGCAGTACTTC. The whole variable domain, remainder taken from reference TRBV7-2 and TRBJ2-7, is GAGVSQSPSNKVTEKGKDVELRCDPISGHTALYWYRQSLGQGLEFLIYFQGNSAPDKSGLPSDRFSAERTGGSVSTLTIQRTQQEDSAVYLCASSFRALYEQYFGPGTRLTVT.

This chain links TRBV12-3 or TRBV12-4 with TRBJ1-1, with D perhaps matching TRBD1 (6 bases). Trimming removed 3 bases from V and 5 bases from J, with 16 bases in between. CDR3 length equals 15 residues. The CDR3 reads CASSFSQGRRTEAFF. The CDR3 nucleotides are TGTGCCAGCAGTTTCTCTCAGGGGCGCAGAACTGAAGCTTTCTTT.

The chain has TRBV18 and TRBJ2-7; no firm D call. The CDR3 covers 16 residues. Trimming pared 4 bases from V and 4 bases from J, leaving 20 bases between. CDR1 and CDR2 (germline): KGHSH, LQKENI. The CDR3 DNA sequence: TGTGCCAGCTCACTCACTCCGACGGTGCCCCCATACGAGCAGTACTTC. Its translation: CASSLTPTVPPYEQYF.

This clonotype was seen a handful of times. CDR3 sequence: CASSLLHRDREETQYF. The CDR3 region has the DNA TGTGCCAGCAGCTTACTCCACCGGGACAGGGAGGAGACCCAGTACTTC. The chain is built from TRBV11-2 and TRBJ2-5, with 9 bases aligning to TRBD1. Trimming removed 2 bases from V and 5 bases from J; junction bases left unmatched: 9. The germline V gene has CDR1 SGHAT and CDR2 FQNNGV. This CDR3 spans 16 amino acids.

The chain has TRBV25-1 and TRBJ1-3; D is ambiguous. With 3 bases removed from V and 4 bases from J, the gap between germline ends came to 13 bases. The germline V gene encodes CDR1 MGHDK and CDR2 SYGVNS. This CDR3 is built from 15 residues. CDR3 region: CASSETGRGGNTIYF. In DNA, the CDR3 is TGTGCCAGCAGTGAGACTGGGAGAGGGGGAAACACCATATATTTT.

This clonotype was picked up a small number of times. V gene TRBV5-1 combines with J gene TRBJ2-2, with 7 bases lining up with TRBD1. The CDR3 totals 16 residues. V was pared by 0 bases and J by 3 bases, with 5 bases of the junction left unmatched. Germline CDR1 SGHRS, CDR2 YFSETQ. CDR3 sequence (DNA): TGCGCCAGCAGCTTGGGCCGGGACAGATACACCGGGGAGCTGTTTTTT. Translating gives CASSLGRDRYTGELFF.

This clonotype was observed many times. The chain recombines TRBV20-1 with TRBJ2-5; D might be TRBD2 (6 bases). Looked up from germline, CDR1 is DFQATT and CDR2 is SNEGSKA (reference sequence). V lost 3 bases and J 4 bases, leaving 12 bases between the germline ends. This CDR3 has 13 residues. DNA of the CDR3: TGCAGTGCTAGCGAGACTAGTCGAGAGACCCAGTACTTC. Its translation: CSASETSRETQYF.